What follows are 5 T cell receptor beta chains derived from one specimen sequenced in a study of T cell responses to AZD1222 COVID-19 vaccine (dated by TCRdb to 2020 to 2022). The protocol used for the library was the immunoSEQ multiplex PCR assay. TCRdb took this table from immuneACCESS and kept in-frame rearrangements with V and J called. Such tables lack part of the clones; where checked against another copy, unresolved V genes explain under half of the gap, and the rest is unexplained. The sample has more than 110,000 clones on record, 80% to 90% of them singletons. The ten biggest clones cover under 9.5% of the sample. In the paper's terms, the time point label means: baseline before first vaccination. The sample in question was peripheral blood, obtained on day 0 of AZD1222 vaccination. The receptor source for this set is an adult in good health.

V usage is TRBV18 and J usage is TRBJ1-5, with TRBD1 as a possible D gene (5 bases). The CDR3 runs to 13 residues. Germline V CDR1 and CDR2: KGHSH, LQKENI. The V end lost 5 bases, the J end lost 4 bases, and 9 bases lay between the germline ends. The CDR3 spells CASSGQGNQPQHF. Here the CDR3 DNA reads TGTGCCAGCTCAGGGCAGGGTAATCAGCCCCAGCATTTT.

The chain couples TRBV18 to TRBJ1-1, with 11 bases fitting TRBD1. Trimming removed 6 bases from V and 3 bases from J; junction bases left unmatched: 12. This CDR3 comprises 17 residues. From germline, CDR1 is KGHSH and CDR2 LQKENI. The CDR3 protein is CASSPRGTGGSDTEAFF. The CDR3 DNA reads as TGTGCCAGCTCCCCCCGGGGGACAGGGGGGTCCGACACTGAAGCTTTCTTT. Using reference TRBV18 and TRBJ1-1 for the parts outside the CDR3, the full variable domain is NAGVMQNPRHLVRRRGQEARLRCSPMKGHSHVYWYRQLPEEGLKFMVYLQKENIIDESGMPKERFSAEFPKEGPSILRIQQVVRGDSAAYFCASSPRGTGGSDTEAFFGQGTRLTVV.

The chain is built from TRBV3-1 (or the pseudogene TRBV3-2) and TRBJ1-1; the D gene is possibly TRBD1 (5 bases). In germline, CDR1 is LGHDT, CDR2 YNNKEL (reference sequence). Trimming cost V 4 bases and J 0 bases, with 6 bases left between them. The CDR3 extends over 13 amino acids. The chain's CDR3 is CASSPGLNTEAFF. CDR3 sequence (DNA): TGTGCCAGCAGCCCAGGGTTGAACACTGAAGCTTTCTTT.

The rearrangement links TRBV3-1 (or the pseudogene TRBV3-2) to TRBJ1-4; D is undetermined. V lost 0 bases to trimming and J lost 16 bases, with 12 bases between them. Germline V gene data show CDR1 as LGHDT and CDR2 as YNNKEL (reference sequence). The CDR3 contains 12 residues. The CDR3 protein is CASSQELGIKFF. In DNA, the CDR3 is TGTGCCAGCAGCCAAGAATTGGGGATAAAGTTTTTT.

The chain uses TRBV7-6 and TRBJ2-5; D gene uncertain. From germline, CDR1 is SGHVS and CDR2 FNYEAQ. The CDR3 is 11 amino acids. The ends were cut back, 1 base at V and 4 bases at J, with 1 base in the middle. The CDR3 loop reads CASSLVETQYF. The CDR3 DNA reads TGTGCCAGCAGCTTAGTAGAGACCCAGTACTTC.